These T cell receptor beta chains were read from a single sample in a study of beta chain features in type 1 diabetes. Libraries were prepared by immunoSEQ multiplex PCR; TCRdb keeps only in-frame clonotypes and omits some of them. The sample shows about 99,000 clones, 25% to 30% of them seen only once. Sequencing used central memory CD4+ T cells from blood. The receptors come from a woman in her late teens or twenties with type 1 diabetes. Both conserved end residues are part of each CDR3. Each record gives: V gene, clone size, D gene, CDR3 length, J gene, CDR3 DNA, CDR3 protein. D genes are given only for firm matches. The size of a clone is reported for some rows only, either as once, few or many, or as a class for expanded clones.

TRBV7-9	.	TRBD2	13	TRBJ2-5	TGTGCCAGCAGCTTGGGGGGGTCGGAGACCCAGTACTTC	CASSLGGSETQYF
TRBV5-4	few	TRBD1	14	TRBJ2-3	TGTGCCAGCAGCTTTACAGGGGGCACAGATACGCAGTATTTT	CASSFTGGTDTQYF
TRBV5-6	few	TRBD2	16	TRBJ2-7	TGTGCCAGCAGCTCCGCAACCGGGACTAGCCCCTACGAGCAGTACTTC	CASSSATGTSPYEQYF
TRBV18	.	.	14	TRBJ2-5	TGTGCCAGCTCACCACCGGACTATCAAGAGACCCAGTACTTC	CASSPPDYQETQYF
TRBV30	few	.	13	TRBJ1-4	TGTGCCTGGAGCAAAGACATGAATGAAAAACTGTTTTTT	CAWSKDMNEKLFF
TRBV28	.	.	13	TRBJ2-4	TGTGCCAGCAGTTTACCGGACAGAAACATTCAGTACTTC	CASSLPDRNIQYF
TRBV28	.	.	17	TRBJ2-7	TGTGCCACCCAGCATCGAGGCGAATTGGGAGGATTCTACGAGCAGTACTTC	CATQHRGELGGFYEQYF
TRBV6-1	few	TRBD2	17	TRBJ2-3	TGTGCCAGCAGTGCGGCGACTAGCGGGAGGCCTACAGATACGCAGTATTTT	CASSAATSGRPTDTQYF
TRBV19	few	TRBD2	18	TRBJ2-2	TGTGCCAGTAGCCCTCTGGGACTAGCGGGAAGGAACACCGGGGAGCTGTTTTTT	CASSPLGLAGRNTGELFF
TRBV11-2	.	.	11	TRBJ2-1	TGTGCCAGCAGTTGGAGCAATGAGCAGTTCTTC	CASSWSNEQFF
TRBV5-6	.	TRBD1	15	TRBJ2-5	TGTGCCAGCAGCTTGAAACAGGGGGCTGGAGAGACCCAGTACTTC	CASSLKQGAGETQYF
TRBV5-6	.	TRBD2	15	TRBJ2-2	TGTGCCAGCAGAGCCGGGACTAGCGCTTCCGGGGAGCTGTTTTTT	CASRAGTSASGELFF
TRBV28	few	TRBD2	14	TRBJ2-5	TGTGCCAGCAGTTTGAGCGGGAGCTGGGAGACCCAGTACTTC	CASSLSGSWETQYF
TRBV30	many	TRBD1	13	TRBJ2-5	TGTGCCTGGAGGCAGACAGGGAAAGAGACCCAGTACTTC	CAWRQTGKETQYF
TRBV6-5	.	TRBD1	14	TRBJ1-5	TGTGCCAGCAGTTACGCAGGGGGCGGTCAGCCCCAGCATTTT	CASSYAGGGQPQHF
TRBV5-1	.	TRBD2	17	TRBJ2-7	TGCGCCAGCAGCTTGGGGGTAGCGGGAGGGCTTCGCTACGAGCAGTACTTC	CASSLGVAGGLRYEQYF
TRBV7-9	.	.	15	TRBJ1-1	TGTGCCAGCAGCCCAGGACAAAGCTTGAACACTGAAGCTTTCTTT	CASSPGQSLNTEAFF
TRBV5-1	.	.	13	TRBJ2-3	TGCGCCAGCAGCCTCTCTAGGGGAGATACGCAGTATTTT	CASSLSRGDTQYF
TRBV19	once	.	17	TRBJ2-6	TGTGCCAGTAGCCCCGAGGGGGAGTCGACTGGGGCCAACGTCCTGACTTTC	CASSPEGESTGANVLTF
TRBV30	.	TRBD1	14	TRBJ1-2	TGTGCCTGGGACACCTCGGGGACAGCCTATGGCTACACCTTC	CAWDTSGTAYGYTF
TRBV27	.	TRBD2	18	TRBJ2-7	TGTGCCAGCAGTCCGATAGCGGGAGGTAGGGCCAGGGACTACGAGCAGTACTTC	CASSPIAGGRARDYEQYF
TRBV5-6	few	TRBD1	15	TRBJ2-2	TGTGCCAGCAGCCCCGGGACAGGGGTCTCCGGGGAGCTGTTTTTT	CASSPGTGVSGELFF
TRBV18	few	.	15	TRBJ2-5	TGTGCCAGCTCACCACCGATGAGGGTGGCGGAGACCCAGTACTTC	CASSPPMRVAETQYF
TRBV7-2	few	.	14	TRBJ2-1	TGTGCCAGCAGCAGAGCGGGCCCCTGGAATGAGCAGTTCTTC	CASSRAGPWNEQFF
TRBV7-2	.	TRBD1	13	TRBJ2-3	TGTGCCAGCACCCGGACAGGGGGAGATACGCAGTATTTT	CASTRTGGDTQYF
TRBV14	few	TRBD2	16	TRBJ2-5	TGTGCCAGCAGCCACGGGAGGACTAGCGGTCAAGAGACCCAGTACTTC	CASSHGRTSGQETQYF
TRBV7-7	.	TRBD1	15	TRBJ1-2	TGTGCCAGCAGCAAGCACAGGGGGCTGGAGTATGGCTACACCTTC	CASSKHRGLEYGYTF
TRBV7-3	.	.	19	TRBJ2-2	TGTGCCAGCAGCTTAACCCCCGAGGGGGTAGAAAGGGGCACCGGGGAGCTGTTTTTT	CASSLTPEGVERGTGELFF
TRBV5-1	.	TRBD2	18	TRBJ2-5	TGCGCCAGCAGCCTAGGACTAGCGGCCATCCCAGGAGAAGAGACCCAGTACTTC	CASSLGLAAIPGEETQYF
TRBV6-1	.	.	13	TRBJ2-3	TGTGCCAGCAAGCAGACAGCGACAGATACGCAGTATTTT	CASKQTATDTQYF
TRBV5-1	few	TRBD2	16	TRBJ2-1	TGCGCCAGCAGCTTTATAGCGGGAGGACTTGGAAATGAGCAGTTCTTC	CASSFIAGGLGNEQFF
TRBV4-1	.	.	14	TRBJ2-3	TGCGCCAGCAGCCACCCGGGAGGCACAGATACGCAGTATTTT	CASSHPGGTDTQYF
TRBV19	many	.	14	TRBJ1-1	TGTGCCAGTAGTATGGGGGGGTTCCAGGCTGAAGCTTTCTTT	CASSMGGFQAEAFF
TRBV30	.	.	14	TRBJ1-2	TGTGCCTGGAGTCGACAGGTGCCCCCCTATGGCTACACCTTC	CAWSRQVPPYGYTF
TRBV2	.	.	11	TRBJ1-1	TGTGCCAGCCGCCGGGACACTGAAGCTTTCTTT	CASRRDTEAFF
TRBV5-1	once	TRBD1	16	TRBJ1-4	TGCGCCAGCAGCTTGGACATTAGACAGGGGGGCGAAAAACTGTTTTTT	CASSLDIRQGGEKLFF
TRBV5-1	.	TRBD2	15	TRBJ2-1	TGCGCCAGCACCATTCTAGCGGGGGAGGCGGTTGAGCAGTTCTTC	CASTILAGEAVEQFF
TRBV4-1	few	TRBD1	14	TRBJ1-2	TGCGCCAGCAGCCAAGTTTCCGGGACAGGGGACAACACCTTC	CASSQVSGTGDNTF
TRBV5-1	few	.	15	TRBJ2-1	TGCGCCAGCAGCTTGGGTGGACAGTCCTACAATGAGCAGTTCTTC	CASSLGGQSYNEQFF
TRBV6-1	.	TRBD1	15	TRBJ2-2	TGTGCCAGCAGAGCCGGGACAGGGGACACCGGGGAGCTGTTTTTT	CASRAGTGDTGELFF
TRBV28	.	.	19	TRBJ1-5	TGTGCCAGCAGTTTCTATTCAGGTTCCCGGCCCCCCACCAATCAGCCCCAGCATTTT	CASSFYSGSRPPTNQPQHF
TRBV4-2	once	TRBD2	16	TRBJ2-3	TGTGCCAGCAGCCAAGATCTAGCGGGGGGCACAGATACGCAGTATTTT	CASSQDLAGGTDTQYF
TRBV5-1	.	.	18	TRBJ2-1	TGCGCCAGCAGCTCCCCTTCGGACAGAGAGAGCTCCTACAATGAGCAGTTCTTC	CASSSPSDRESSYNEQFF
TRBV7-2	.	.	15	TRBJ2-3	TGTGCCAGCAGCCAGTCGAGGGTTAACTCAGATACGCAGTATTTT	CASSQSRVNSDTQYF
TRBV7-9	few	TRBD2	18	TRBJ2-4	TGTGCCAGCAGCCTCCCCCCAAGACTAGCGGGAATCAAAAACATTCAGTACTTC	CASSLPPRLAGIKNIQYF
TRBV6-1	few	TRBD2	18	TRBJ2-1	TGTGCCAGCAGTGAACGTGGCGCGCGGCTAGCGGGGGGCAATGAGCAGTTCTTC	CASSERGARLAGGNEQFF
TRBV29-1	medium-sized	.	13	TRBJ2-6	TGCAGCGCTACAGGCGCTGGGGCCAACGTCCTGACTTTC	CSATGAGANVLTF
TRBV2	.	.	16	TRBJ1-1	TGTGCCAGCAGTCCAGCCCAATTGTCTCTGAGGAATGAAGCTTTCTTT	CASSPAQLSLRNEAFF
TRBV4-1	few	.	15	TRBJ2-2	TGCGCCAGCAGCCAACCCCTTGGCACTAACGGGGAGCTGTTTTTT	CASSQPLGTNGELFF
TRBV7-3	.	.	15	TRBJ2-1	TGTGCCAGCAGCTTAGGAGCGAACGACTACAATGAGCAGTTCTTC	CASSLGANDYNEQFF
TRBV14	.	.	15	TRBJ1-1	TGTGCCAGCAGCCAAGTTCTAAGGAGGGACACTGAAGCTTTCTTT	CASSQVLRRDTEAFF
TRBV7-9	.	.	16	TRBJ2-6	TGTGCCAGCAGCTCCAACACACCCCTGGGGGCCAACGTCCTGACTTTC	CASSSNTPLGANVLTF
TRBV28	.	.	13	TRBJ2-5	TGTGCCAGCAGTTTAGCGGGATCAGAGACCCAGTACTTC	CASSLAGSETQYF
TRBV7-9	.	TRBD2	15	TRBJ2-1	TGTGCCAGCAGCATAAGCGGGAGTTCCTACAATGAGCAGTTCTTC	CASSISGSSYNEQFF
TRBV4-3	few	.	13	TRBJ2-5	TGCGCCAGCAGCCAAGACAGAAAAGAGACCCAGTACTTC	CASSQDRKETQYF
TRBV7-9	.	.	15	TRBJ2-1	TGTGCCAGCACCAGCGGGCGAAAGTTGGTAGATGAGCAGTTCTTC	CASTSGRKLVDEQFF
TRBV27	few	.	14	TRBJ1-1	TGTGCCAGCAGTTGGAAGGGGATGAACACTGAAGCTTTCTTT	CASSWKGMNTEAFF